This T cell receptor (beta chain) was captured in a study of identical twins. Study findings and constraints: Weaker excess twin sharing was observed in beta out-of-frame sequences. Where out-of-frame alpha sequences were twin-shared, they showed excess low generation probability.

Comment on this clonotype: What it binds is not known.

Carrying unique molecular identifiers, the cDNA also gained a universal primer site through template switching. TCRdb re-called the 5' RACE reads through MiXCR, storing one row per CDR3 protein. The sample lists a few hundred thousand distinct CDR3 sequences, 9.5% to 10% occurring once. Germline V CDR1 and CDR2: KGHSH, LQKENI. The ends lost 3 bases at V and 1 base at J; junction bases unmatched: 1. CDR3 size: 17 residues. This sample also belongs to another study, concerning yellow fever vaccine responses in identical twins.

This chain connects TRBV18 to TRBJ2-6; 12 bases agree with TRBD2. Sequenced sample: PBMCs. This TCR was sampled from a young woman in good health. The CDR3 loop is CASSPTSGGSGANVLTF. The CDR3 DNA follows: TGTGCCAGCTCACCGACTAGCGGGGGTTCTGGGGCCAACGTCCTGACTTTC. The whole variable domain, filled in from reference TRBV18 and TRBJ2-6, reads NAGVMQNPRHLVRRRGQEARLRCSPMKGHSHVYWYRQLPEEGLKFMVYLQKENIIDESGMPKERFSAEFPKEGPSILRIQQVVRGDSAAYFCASSPTSGGSGANVLTFGAGSRLTVL.